A single T cell receptor (beta chain) is shown here with its context. This sample is part of a study of immune evolution from preneoplasia to lung adenocarcinoma. Profiling relied on immunoSEQ multiplex PCR, and the TCRdb table lists in-frame clones only, not all of them. The sample lists thousands of clones; around 75% were seen once. After pathologic assessment, macro-dissection selected premalignant or tumor cells for extraction. The clonotype originates from a person aged 60-80 years with lung adenocarcinoma. The specimen was FFPE minimally invasive lung adenocarcinoma tissue.

The CDR3 sequence: CASSALRGTTDTQYF. In DNA form, the CDR3 reads TGTGCCAGCAGTGCCCTGCGGGGAACCACAGATACGCAGTATTTT. The chain carries TRBV6-1 and TRBJ2-3, with a possible D match to TRBD2 (6 bases). The CDR3 runs to 15 residues. Per the germline V gene, CDR1 is MNHNS and CDR2 is SASEGT. V shed 4 bases and J shed 2 bases, with 13 bases lying between them.